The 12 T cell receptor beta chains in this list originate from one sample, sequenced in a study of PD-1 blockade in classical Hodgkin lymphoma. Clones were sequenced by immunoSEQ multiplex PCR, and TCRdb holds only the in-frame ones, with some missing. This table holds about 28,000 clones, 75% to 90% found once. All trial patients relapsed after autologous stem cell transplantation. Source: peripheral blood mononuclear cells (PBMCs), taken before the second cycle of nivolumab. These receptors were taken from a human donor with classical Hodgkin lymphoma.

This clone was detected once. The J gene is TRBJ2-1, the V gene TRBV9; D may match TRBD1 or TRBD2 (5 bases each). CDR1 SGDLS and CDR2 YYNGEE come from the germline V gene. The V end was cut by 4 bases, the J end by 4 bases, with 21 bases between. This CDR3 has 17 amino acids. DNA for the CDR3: TGTGCCAGCAGCCCCCATTCCGGGGCGTTTATTTACAATGAGCAGTTCTTC. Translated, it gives CASSPHSGAFIYNEQFF.

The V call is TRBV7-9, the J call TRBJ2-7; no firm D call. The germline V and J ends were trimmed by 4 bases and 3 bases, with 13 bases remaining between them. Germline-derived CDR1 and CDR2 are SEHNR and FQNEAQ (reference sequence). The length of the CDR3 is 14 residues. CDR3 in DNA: TGTGCCAGCAGCTGGGGATGGGGAAACTACGAGCAGTACGTC. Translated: CASSWGWGNYEQYV.

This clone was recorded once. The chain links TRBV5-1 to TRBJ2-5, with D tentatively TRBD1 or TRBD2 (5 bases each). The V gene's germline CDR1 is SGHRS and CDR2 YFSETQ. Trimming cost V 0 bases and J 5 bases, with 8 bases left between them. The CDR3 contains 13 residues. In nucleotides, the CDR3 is TGCGCCAGCAGCTTGGCCGGGGACGAGACCCAGTACTTC. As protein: CASSLAGDETQYF. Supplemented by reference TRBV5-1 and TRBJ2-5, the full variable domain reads KAGVTQTPRYLIKTRGQQVTLSCSPISGHRSVSWYQQTPGQGLQFLFEYFSETQRNKGNFPGRFSGRQFSNSRSEMNVSTLELGDSALYLCASSLAGDETQYFGPGTRLLVL.

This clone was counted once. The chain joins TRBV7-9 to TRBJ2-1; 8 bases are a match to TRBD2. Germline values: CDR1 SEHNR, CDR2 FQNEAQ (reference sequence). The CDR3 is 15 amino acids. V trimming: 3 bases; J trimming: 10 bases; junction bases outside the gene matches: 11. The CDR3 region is CASSFDGGRTYEQFF. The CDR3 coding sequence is TGTGCCAGCAGCTTCGATGGCGGGAGGACGTACGAGCAGTTCTTC.

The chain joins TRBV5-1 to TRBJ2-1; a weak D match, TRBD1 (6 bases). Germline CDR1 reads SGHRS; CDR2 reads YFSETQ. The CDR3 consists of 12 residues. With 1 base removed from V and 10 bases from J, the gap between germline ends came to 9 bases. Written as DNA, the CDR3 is TGCGCCAGCAGCTTGTGGACAGACGAGCAGTTCTTC. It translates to CASSLWTDEQFF. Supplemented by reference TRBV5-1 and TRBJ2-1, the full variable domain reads KAGVTQTPRYLIKTRGQQVTLSCSPISGHRSVSWYQQTPGQGLQFLFEYFSETQRNKGNFPGRFSGRQFSNSRSEMNVSTLELGDSALYLCASSLWTDEQFFGPGTRLTVL.

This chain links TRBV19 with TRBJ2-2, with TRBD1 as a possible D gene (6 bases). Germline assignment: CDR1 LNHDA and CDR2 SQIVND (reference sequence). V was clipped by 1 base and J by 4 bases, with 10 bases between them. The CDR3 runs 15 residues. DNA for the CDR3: TGTGCCAGTAGTATAGGGACAGAATCCACCGGGGAGCTGTTTTTT. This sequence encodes CASSIGTESTGELFF.

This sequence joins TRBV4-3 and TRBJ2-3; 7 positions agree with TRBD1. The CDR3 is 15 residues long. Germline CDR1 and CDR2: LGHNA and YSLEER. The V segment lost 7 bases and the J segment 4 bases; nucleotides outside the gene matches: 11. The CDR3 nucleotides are TGCGCCAGCAAAGTCGGCAGGGGGTTGGCAGATACGCAGTATTTT. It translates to CASKVGRGLADTQYF.

CDR3 loop: CASSDKGTVYDNQPQHF. The CDR3 nucleotides read TGTGCCAGCAGTGATAAGGGGACCGTATATGACAATCAGCCCCAGCATTTT. J is TRBJ1-5 and V is TRBV2; possibly TRBD1 for D (5 bases). The V and J ends lost 3 bases and 3 bases respectively, with 18 bases between them. The CDR3 extends over 17 amino acids. Germline V gene sequence: CDR1 SNHLY, CDR2 FYNNEI.

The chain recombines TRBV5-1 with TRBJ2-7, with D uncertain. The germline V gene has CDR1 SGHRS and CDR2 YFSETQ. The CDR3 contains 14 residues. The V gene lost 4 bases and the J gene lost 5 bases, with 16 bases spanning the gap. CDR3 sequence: CASSPGPRVNEQYV. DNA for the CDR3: TGCGCCAGCAGCCCAGGCCCTAGGGTAAACGAGCAGTACGTC.

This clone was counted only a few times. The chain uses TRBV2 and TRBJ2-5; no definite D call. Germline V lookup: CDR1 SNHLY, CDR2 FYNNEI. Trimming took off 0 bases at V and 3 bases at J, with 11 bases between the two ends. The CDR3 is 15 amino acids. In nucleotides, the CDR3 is TGTGCCAGCAGTGAAGCGCTTCGGACGGAAGAGACCCAGTACTTC. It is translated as CASSEALRTEETQYF.

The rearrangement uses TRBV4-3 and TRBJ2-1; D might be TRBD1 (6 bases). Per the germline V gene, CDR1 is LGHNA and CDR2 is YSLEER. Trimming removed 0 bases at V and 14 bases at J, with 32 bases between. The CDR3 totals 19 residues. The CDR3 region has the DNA TGCGCCAGCAGCCAAGATTTTGATCCCCCCTACAGGGTGCCGACCTCGAAGTTCTTC. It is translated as CASSQDFDPPYRVPTSKFF.

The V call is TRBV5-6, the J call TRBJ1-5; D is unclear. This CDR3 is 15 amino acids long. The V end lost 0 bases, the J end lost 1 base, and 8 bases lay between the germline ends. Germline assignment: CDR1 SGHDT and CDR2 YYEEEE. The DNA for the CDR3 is TGTGCCAGCAGCTTGGTCGGGGAGAGCAATCAGCCCCAGCATTTT. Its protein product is CASSLVGESNQPQHF.